This is a list of T cell receptor beta chains from one sample in a study of T cell repertoires in cytomegalovirus infection. MiXCR, applied by TCRdb to the reads, yields one record per CDR3 protein. The sample consists of about 240,000 distinct CDR3 sequences, 6.5% of them appearing once. Specimen: PBMCs. These receptors all stem from a human donor in good health (CMV status not recorded). Some clones in this sample may be carry-over from other donors' samples. Each CDR3 is given with its conserved first and last residue. Fields, in order: clone size, D gene, J gene, V gene, CDR3 protein, CDR3 DNA. D genes are given only for firm matches. A clone size is listed for some rows: how often the clone was seen (once, few, many), or a class if it is expanded.

size: many; D: TRBD1; J: TRBJ1-2; V: TRBV10-3; CDR3: CAISAFTGGASYGYTF; DNA: TGTGCCATCAGTGCATTCACAGGGGGCGCTTCCTATGGCTACACCTTC
size: many; D: TRBD2; J: TRBJ2-2; V: TRBV12-3/TRBV12-4; CDR3: CASSLPSGGIGGELFF; DNA: TGTGCCAGCAGCCTACCCAGCGGGGGTATAGGCGGGGAGCTGTTTTTT
size: many; D: TRBD1; J: TRBJ2-2; V: TRBV6-6; CDR3: CASSYTGTAIGGELFF; DNA: TGTGCCAGCAGTTACACCGGGACAGCCATCGGCGGGGAGCTGTTTTTT
size: many; D: TRBD1; J: TRBJ1-2; V: TRBV7-2; CDR3: CASSLTGATYGYTF; DNA: TGTGCCAGCAGCTTAACAGGGGCCACGTACGGCTACACCTTC
size: many; D: NA; J: TRBJ1-1; V: TRBV6-5; CDR3: CASSYGTVAAEAFF; DNA: TGTGCCAGCAGCTACGGGACGGTTGCCGCTGAAGCTTTCTTT
size: NA; D: NA; J: TRBJ2-5; V: TRBV30; CDR3: CAWTRGKTQYF; DNA: TGTGCCTGGACTCGAGGGAAGACCCAGTACTTC
size: many; D: NA; J: TRBJ1-3; V: TRBV7-2; CDR3: CASSLVGSSGNTIYF; DNA: TGTGCCAGCAGCTTAGTGGGTTCCTCTGGAAACACCATATATTTT
size: many; D: NA; J: TRBJ2-1; V: TRBV3-1; CDR3: CASRMLNEQFF; DNA: TGTGCCAGCAGGATGCTTAATGAGCAGTTCTTC
size: NA; D: NA; J: TRBJ2-2; V: TRBV5-1; CDR3: CASSWALSGELFF; DNA: TGCGCCAGCAGCTGGGCCTTATCCGGGGAGCTGTTTTTT
size: many; D: NA; J: TRBJ1-2; V: TRBV6-1; CDR3: CASSPPGPSNYGYTF; DNA: TGTGCCAGCAGTCCACCGGGACCGAGTAACTATGGCTACACCTTC
size: many; D: NA; J: TRBJ1-1; V: TRBV28; CDR3: CASRGPGAAFF; DNA: TGTGCCAGCAGGGGCCCTGGGGCAGCTTTCTTT
size: many; D: NA; J: TRBJ2-7; V: TRBV11-3; CDR3: CASSPGGGREQYF; DNA: TGTGCCAGCAGCCCTGGAGGGGGAAGGGAGCAGTACTTC
size: many; D: NA; J: TRBJ2-5; V: TRBV9; CDR3: CASSVEGRIEETQYF; DNA: TGTGCCAGCAGCGTAGAGGGAAGGATCGAGGAGACCCAGTACTTC
size: NA; D: NA; J: TRBJ1-5; V: TRBV20-1; CDR3: CSAERVGSNQPQHF; DNA: TGCAGTGCTGAGAGGGTTGGGAGCAATCAGCCCCAGCATTTT
size: few; D: NA; J: TRBJ1-1; V: TRBV3-1; CDR3: CASSQMGDTEAFF; DNA: TGTGCCAGCAGCCAAATGGGTGACACTGAAGCTTTCTTT
size: many; D: NA; J: TRBJ1-6; V: TRBV20-1; CDR3: CSARGGGSINYNSPLHF; DNA: TGCAGTGCTAGAGGAGGGGGGTCCATCAACTATAATTCACCCCTCCACTTT
size: many; D: TRBD2; J: TRBJ2-1; V: TRBV20-1; CDR3: CSAGLAEFYNEQFF; DNA: TGCAGTGCTGGACTAGCGGAGTTCTACAATGAGCAGTTCTTC
size: few; D: NA; J: TRBJ2-1; V: TRBV5-1; CDR3: CASSADTGTSYNEQFF; DNA: TGCGCCAGCAGCGCGGATACGGGGACCTCCTACAATGAGCAGTTCTTC
size: many; D: NA; J: TRBJ1-5; V: TRBV7-2; CDR3: CASSIRGRQPQHF; DNA: TGTGCCAGCAGTATTAGGGGCAGACAGCCCCAGCATTTT
size: many; D: NA; J: TRBJ2-3; V: TRBV5-1; CDR3: CASTLGGAEGDTQYF; DNA: TGCGCCAGCACCCTGGGTGGGGCGGAGGGAGATACGCAGTATTTT
size: many; D: TRBD1; J: TRBJ1-1; V: TRBV12-3/TRBV12-4; CDR3: CASSPDRVWYTEAFF; DNA: TGTGCCAGCAGCCCTGACAGGGTGTGGTACACTGAAGCTTTCTTT
size: many; D: NA; J: TRBJ2-1; V: TRBV5-1; CDR3: CASSLVQGVDEQFF; DNA: TGCGCCAGCAGCTTGGTCCAGGGAGTAGATGAGCAGTTCTTC
size: many; D: NA; J: TRBJ2-2; V: TRBV6-2/TRBV6-3; CDR3: CASSFLTGELFF; DNA: TGTGCCAGCAGTTTTTTGACCGGGGAGCTGTTTTTT
size: few; D: TRBD2; J: TRBJ2-7; V: TRBV27; CDR3: CASSRAGPYEQYF; DNA: TGTGCCAGCTCGCGAGCGGGGCCCTACGAGCAGTACTTC
size: NA; D: NA; J: TRBJ2-5; V: TRBV5-5; CDR3: CASSLAQSATQYF; DNA: TGTGCCAGCAGCTTGGCACAGAGCGCGACCCAGTACTTC
size: many; D: NA; J: TRBJ1-1; V: TRBV7-2; CDR3: CASSLARQGEAFF; DNA: TGTGCCAGCAGCTTAGCGAGGCAGGGTGAAGCTTTCTTT
size: many; D: NA; J: TRBJ1-5; V: TRBV20-1; CDR3: CSASTAVGDQPQHF; DNA: TGCAGTGCTAGCACGGCTGTCGGGGATCAGCCCCAGCATTTT